The 32 T cell receptor beta chains listed next were all sequenced from one sample in a study of T-cell reconstitution after alpha-beta-depleted transplantation in children. TCRbeta library preparation incorporated unique molecular identifiers. TCRdb reprocessed the PCR reads via MiXCR and lists one record per CDR3 protein. In the table there are about 610,000 distinct CDR3 sequences, about 11% of which are singletons. Sequencing used PBMCs from the stem cell graft donor, obtained from the stem cell graft. Receptor source: a human donor who donated a stem cell graft to a child with acute myeloid leukemia.

This clonotype has only a few counts. The chain recombines TRBV5-1 with TRBJ2-7; D uncertain. The CDR3 is made up of 14 amino acids. V was cut by 6 bases and J by 2 bases, with 15 bases left in between. Germline V gives CDR1 SGHRS, CDR2 YFSETQ. DNA of the CDR3: TGCGCCAGCACGGTCGGTCGCGGAACCTACGAGCAGTACTTC. Encoded protein: CASTVGRGTYEQYF.

The J gene is TRBJ2-7, the V gene TRBV5-6, with D hard to call. CDR3 length: 16 amino acids. V lost 5 bases and J 6 bases, leaving 24 bases between the germline ends. CDR1 SGHDT and CDR2 YYEEEE come from the germline V gene. Here the CDR3 DNA reads TGTGCCAGCAGTTCCTTAGAGAGGAAGGATCTTGGCGAGCAGTACTTC. Its protein is CASSSLERKDLGEQYF.

There are many counts of this clonotype. The chain employs TRBV6-1 and TRBJ2-7; 10 nucleotides agree with TRBD1. This CDR3 region has 15 residues. The ends lost 6 bases at V and 4 bases at J; junction bases unmatched: 9. CDR1 and CDR2 (germline): MNHNS, SASEGT. DNA for the CDR3: TGTGCCAGCAGCGACCCGACAGGGGGCCGGTACGAGCAGTACTTC. Translating gives CASSDPTGGRYEQYF.

This clonotype was observed a few times. This chain uses TRBV29-1 with TRBJ2-1; D uncertain. The germline V gene has CDR1 SQVTM and CDR2 ANQGSEA. This CDR3 has 10 residues. The V gene lost 5 bases and the J gene lost 5 bases, with 4 bases spanning the gap. This CDR3 is CSVLNNEQFF. The CDR3 DNA follows: TGCAGCGTTCTTAACAATGAGCAGTTCTTC.

The table lists this clonotype with many counts. The chain couples TRBV6-5 to TRBJ2-1, with 9 bases lining up with TRBD2. Losses at the gene ends were 4 bases for V and 0 bases for J; bases not matched to a gene: 4. The germline CDR1 and CDR2 sequences are MNHEY and SVGAGI. CDR3 length: 16 amino acids. The CDR3 spells CASSSIAGDSYNEQFF. The CDR3 region has the DNA TGTGCCAGCAGTTCGATAGCGGGAGACTCCTACAATGAGCAGTTCTTC.

This clonotype has a handful of counts. CDR3 residues: CASTPGPMNTEAFF. The CDR3 DNA sequence: TGTGCCAGCACCCCGGGACCTATGAACACTGAAGCTTTCTTT. The chain has TRBV12-3 or TRBV12-4 and TRBJ1-1; a weak D match, TRBD1 (5 bases). The CDR3 runs to 14 residues. V lost 7 bases, J lost 0 bases, and 12 bases lay in between.

This clonotype has a handful of counts. This chain uses TRBV18 with TRBJ2-3; 10 bases line up with TRBD1. The CDR3 extends over 16 amino acids. Germline trimming cut 4 bases from V and 4 bases from J; bases unmatched to any gene: 8. Germline V gives CDR1 KGHSH, CDR2 LQKENI. The CDR3 is CASSRRDRGRADTQYF. DNA of the CDR3: TGTGCCAGCTCACGCCGGGACAGGGGTCGGGCAGATACGCAGTATTTT.

This chain connects TRBV7-3 to TRBJ1-5; TRBD1 is a possible D gene (5 bases). Looked up from germline, CDR1 is SGHTA and CDR2 is FQGTGA. V lost 5 bases to trimming and J lost 5 bases, with 10 bases between them. This CDR3 spans 13 amino acids. The CDR3 sequence is CASSRDWDQPQHF. The CDR3 DNA reads as TGTGCCAGCAGCAGGGACTGGGATCAGCCCCAGCATTTT.

This clonotype occurred many times. CDR3 nucleotides: TGTGCCAGCAGCTTACTGGAAGGACTAGCGGTATACAATGAGCAGTTCTTC. It codes for CASSLLEGLAVYNEQFF. The rearrangement links TRBV7-8 to TRBJ2-1; 10 bases line up with TRBD2. Per germline, CDR1 SGHVS and CDR2 FQNEAQ. CDR3 size: 17 residues. J lost 4 bases, V lost 2 bases, and 8 bases had no gene match.

For this clonotype: This clone may be a read error of a much larger clone one base away. Since no conserved phenylalanine or tryptophan closes the CDR3, a read error is the likely cause. The gene calls are TRBV20-1 and TRBJ2-1, with D maybe TRBD2 (6 bases). This CDR3 spans 14 amino acids. Germline V gene sequence: CDR1 DFQATT, CDR2 SNEGSKA (reference sequence). V lost 6 bases to trimming and J lost 4 bases, with 16 bases between them. This CDR3 reads CSASRDLGYNEQFL. As DNA, the CDR3 is TGCAGTGCGTCGAGGGACTTAGGTTACAATGAGCAGTTCTTG.

This clonotype was detected ten times or more. The rearrangement links TRBV7-2 to TRBJ2-7; 8 nucleotides match TRBD2. Trimming removed 6 bases from V and 3 bases from J; junction bases left unmatched: 7. This CDR3 has 14 amino acids. Looked up from germline, CDR1 is SGHTA and CDR2 is FQGNSA. The CDR3 sequence is CASSTGTRLYEQYF. Written as DNA, the CDR3 is TGTGCCAGCAGTACCGGGACTAGACTCTACGAGCAGTACTTC.

This clonotype occurred many times. V is TRBV5-6 and J is TRBJ2-3; D is ambiguous. The CDR3 runs 13 residues. CDR1 and CDR2 (germline): SGHDT, YYEEEE. Deletions cut 0 bases from V and 4 bases from J, with 6 bases between. CDR3 in DNA: TGTGCCAGCAGCTTGGGGTCCGCAGATACGCAGTATTTT. Its translation is CASSLGSADTQYF.

This clonotype occurred many times. The chain carries TRBV6-5 and TRBJ2-1; 7 bases agree with TRBD1. Germline values: CDR1 MNHEY, CDR2 SVGAGI. Trimming cost V 6 bases and J 8 bases; bases outside gene matches: 10. The CDR3 consists of 14 residues. The CDR3 sequence: CASRTRQGRDEQFF. In DNA form, the CDR3 reads TGTGCCAGCAGAACCCGACAGGGCCGAGATGAGCAGTTCTTC.

This clonotype was seen a few times. CDR3 bases: TGTGCCAGTAGCCTAACTAGTAAGAATGAGCAGTTCTTC. Amino acids: CASSLTSKNEQFF. The chain has TRBV19 and TRBJ2-1, with D possibly being TRBD2 (5 bases). V lost 6 bases to trimming and J lost 7 bases, with 13 bases between them. Germline CDR1 LNHDA, CDR2 SQIVND (reference sequence). The CDR3 loop spans 13 amino acids. The complete variable domain, with remaining parts taken from reference TRBV19 and TRBJ2-1, reads DGGITQSPKYLFRKEGQNVTLSCEQNLNHDAMYWYRQDPGQGLRLIYYSQIVNDFQKGDIAEGYSVSREKKESFPLTVTSAQKNPTAFYLCASSLTSKNEQFFGPGTRLTVL.

This clonotype was seen a few times. This chain uses TRBV30 with TRBJ2-1; weak D call: TRBD2 (5 bases). The CDR3 runs 14 residues. Germline CDR1 is GTSNPN and CDR2 is SVGIG (reference sequence). Trimming removed 0 bases from V and 8 bases from J, with 14 bases in between. The DNA of the CDR3 is TGTGCCTGGAGTGTAGGCCGGAGGCAGGATGAGCAGTTCTTC. The encoded protein is CAWSVGRRQDEQFF.

This clonotype has a count of ten or more. This chain uses TRBV25-1 with TRBJ2-3; TRBD2 matches 7 bases. CDR1 and CDR2 (germline): MGHDK, SYGVNS. The CDR3 covers 14 residues. The ends lost 4 bases at V and 2 bases at J; junction bases unmatched: 3. CDR3 protein: CASSGEGITDTQYF. The CDR3 bases are TGTGCCAGCAGTGGGGAGGGGATCACAGATACGCAGTATTTT.

This clonotype was counted a few times. The V gene is TRBV27, the J gene TRBJ2-1; D is perhaps TRBD1 or TRBD2 (6 bases each). V was trimmed by 3 bases and J by 8 bases, leaving 14 bases between them. The CDR3 totals 14 residues. The germline gives CDR1 MNHEY, CDR2 SMNVEV (reference sequence). CDR3 sequence reads: CASSFVGGVDEQFF. In nucleotides, the CDR3 is TGTGCCAGCAGTTTTGTGGGGGGCGTCGATGAGCAGTTCTTC.

The sample holds many counts of this clonotype. The rearrangement links TRBV25-1 to TRBJ2-3, with 8 bases lining up with TRBD2. This CDR3 is built from 13 residues. After removal of 2 bases from V and 14 bases from J, the junction contained 9 bases not matched to a gene. The germline V gene encodes CDR1 MGHDK and CDR2 SYGVNS. In DNA form, the CDR3 reads TGTGCCAGCAGTGAAAGGGGAGCGGGAGTGTCGTATTTT. Its protein product is CASSERGAGVSYF.

The J gene is TRBJ2-7, the V gene TRBV7-3; 8 nucleotides line up with TRBD1. The CDR3 spans 14 residues. With 3 bases clipped from V and 5 bases from J, the junction kept 6 bases outside the gene matches. Germline V gene data show CDR1 as SGHTA and CDR2 as FQGTGA. For the CDR3, the DNA is TGTGCCAGCAGCTTGTTGACAGGGGATAACGAGCAGTACTTC. The encoded protein is CASSLLTGDNEQYF.

V gene TRBV12-3 or TRBV12-4 combines with J gene TRBJ2-7; D is unclear. This CDR3 spans 12 amino acids. The V gene lost 5 bases and the J gene lost 2 bases, with 7 bases spanning the gap. This CDR3 reads CASSIYPYEQYF. CDR3 nucleotide sequence: TGTGCCAGCAGTATCTACCCCTACGAGCAGTACTTC.

This clonotype was found many times. The chain carries TRBV4-1 and TRBJ2-2; TRBD2 matches at 8 bases. The CDR3 length is 17 residues. Trimming took 0 bases from V and 4 from J; bases not matched to a gene: 7. The germline gives CDR1 MGHRA, CDR2 YSYEKL. CDR3 amino acids: CASSQERWTSSTGELFF. For the CDR3, the DNA is TGCGCCAGCAGCCAAGAAAGGTGGACTAGCAGCACCGGGGAGCTGTTTTTT.

This clonotype was detected only a few times. J is TRBJ2-5 and V is TRBV7-2, with TRBD2 matching over 12 bases. The CDR3 extends over 16 amino acids. Germline V gene lookup returns CDR1 SGHTA and CDR2 FQGNSA. Trimming took 4 bases from V and 4 from J; bases not matched to a gene: 7. CDR3: CASSSGKLAGGETQYF. CDR3 nucleotide sequence: TGTGCCAGCAGCTCGGGGAAACTAGCGGGAGGAGAGACCCAGTACTTC.

There are many counts of this clonotype. A read error may account for a junction end that differs from germline. The J gene is TRBJ1-2, the V gene TRBV6-5, with 8 bases aligning to TRBD1. CDR3 size: 14 residues. The V gene's germline CDR1 is MNHEY and CDR2 SVGAGI. CDR3 nucleotide sequence: TGTGCCAGCAGTTCCGGACAGGGAAGGGTCTCTCTGTCCTTC. Residues: CASSSGQGRVSLSF.

This clonotype was seen more than once but under ten times. This sequence joins TRBV20-1 and TRBJ1-6; 8 bases are a match to TRBD1. The germline V gene has CDR1 DFQATT and CDR2 SNEGSKA (reference sequence). The length of the CDR3 is 19 residues. V gave up 4 bases and J gave up 4 bases; unmatched junction bases: 18. CDR3 region: CSATTQGAQSWGYNSPLHF. CDR3 nucleotides: TGCAGTGCTACTACTCAGGGGGCACAGTCATGGGGTTATAATTCACCCCTCCACTTT.

In this sample, this clonotype turned up a few times. The chain is built from TRBV29-1 and TRBJ1-4; no clear D. Trimming left V 4 bases short and J 1 base short, with 16 bases between. The CDR3 is 16 residues long. From germline, CDR1 is SQVTM and CDR2 ANQGSEA. CDR3 in DNA: TGCAGCGTTGGCACGACCGTAGGAGTAACTAATGAAAAACTGTTTTTT. Translated, it gives CSVGTTVGVTNEKLFF.

This clonotype was picked up a small number of times. The chain is built from TRBV7-2 and TRBJ2-2; 7 bases agree with TRBD1. The CDR3 is made up of 15 amino acids. V lost 4 bases and J lost 3; bases outside the gene matches: 5. Looked up from germline, CDR1 is SGHTA and CDR2 is FQGNSA. CDR3 sequence: CASSWDSSYTGELFF. The CDR3 DNA reads TGTGCCAGCAGCTGGGACAGTTCTTACACCGGGGAGCTGTTTTTT.

This clonotype has ten or more counts. The V gene is TRBV9, the J gene TRBJ2-7, with 8 bases aligning to TRBD1. CDR1 is SGDLS, CDR2 YYNGEE, per germline. The CDR3 covers 14 residues. With 4 bases clipped from V and 6 bases from J, the junction kept 9 bases outside the gene matches. In nucleotides, the CDR3 is TGTGCCAGCAGCCGCGACAGGGGAGGTCTCGAGCAGTACTTC. It codes for CASSRDRGGLEQYF. Based on the CDR3 plus reference TRBV9 and TRBJ2-7, the full variable domain is DSGVTQTPKHLITATGQRVTLRCSPRSGDLSVYWYQQSLDQGLQFLIQYYNGEERAKGNILERFSAQQFPDLHSELNLSSLELGDSALYFCASSRDRGGLEQYFGPGTRLTVT.

In its sample, this clonotype was seen many times. This chain uses TRBV9 with TRBJ2-2; 15 bases are a match to TRBD2. Trimming cost V 0 bases and J 4 bases; bases outside gene matches: 10. CDR1 is SGDLS and CDR2 is YYNGEE in the germline V gene. The CDR3 runs to 20 residues. The CDR3 nucleotides are TGTGCCAGCAGCGTAGTAACAGGCGGACTAGCGGGAGGGCGCACCGGGGAGCTGTTTTTT. Amino acid sequence: CASSVVTGGLAGGRTGELFF.

This clonotype has only a few counts. V is TRBV6-1 and J is TRBJ2-5; no clear D. Trimming removed 7 bases from V and 5 bases from J, with 17 bases in between. Germline CDR1 is MNHNS and CDR2 is SASEGT. The CDR3 is 14 residues long. The CDR3 here is CASTQSRESETQYF. CDR3 coding DNA: TGTGCCAGCACCCAATCCCGAGAGTCGGAGACCCAGTACTTC.

This clonotype was recorded a few times. This chain joins TRBV7-2 and TRBJ1-6, with 10 nucleotides matching TRBD1. With V trimmed by 1 base and J by 4 bases, 1 base remained unmatched. Germline values: CDR1 SGHTA, CDR2 FQGNSA. The CDR3 has 16 amino acids. The CDR3 DNA reads TGTGCCAGCAGCTTAGAGGGACAGGGGTATAATTCACCCCTCCACTTT. It encodes CASSLEGQGYNSPLHF.

This clonotype showed up many times. The CDR3 DNA follows: TGTGCCAGCAGCTTACTAGCGGGAGTACACGAGCAGTACTTC. It specifies CASSLLAGVHEQYF. The chain uses TRBV7-2 and TRBJ2-7, with TRBD2 matching over 10 bases. V shed 2 bases, J shed 5 bases, and the junction held 3 bases outside the gene matches. This CDR3 has 14 residues. Germline CDR1 and CDR2: SGHTA and FQGNSA.

This rearrangement joins TRBV10-3 to TRBJ1-2, with 7 positions matching TRBD1. In germline, CDR1 is ENHRY, CDR2 SYGVKD. CDR3 length equals 13 residues. V shed 0 bases and J 6 bases; nucleotides not matched to a gene: 1. CDR3: CAISESGQDGYTF. In nucleotides, the CDR3 is TGTGCCATCAGTGAGTCCGGACAGGATGGCTACACCTTC.